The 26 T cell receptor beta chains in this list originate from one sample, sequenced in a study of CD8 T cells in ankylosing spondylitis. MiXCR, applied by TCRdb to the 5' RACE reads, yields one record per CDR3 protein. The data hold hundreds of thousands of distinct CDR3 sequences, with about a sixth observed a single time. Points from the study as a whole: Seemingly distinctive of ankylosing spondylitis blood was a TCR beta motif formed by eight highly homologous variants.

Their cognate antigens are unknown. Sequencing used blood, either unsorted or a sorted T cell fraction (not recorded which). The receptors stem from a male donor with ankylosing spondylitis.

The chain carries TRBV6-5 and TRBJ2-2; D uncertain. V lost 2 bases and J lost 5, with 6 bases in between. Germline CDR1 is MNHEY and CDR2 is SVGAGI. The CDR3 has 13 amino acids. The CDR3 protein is CASSYRSTGELFF. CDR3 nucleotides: TGTGCCAGCAGTTACCGGTCTACCGGGGAGCTGTTTTTT.

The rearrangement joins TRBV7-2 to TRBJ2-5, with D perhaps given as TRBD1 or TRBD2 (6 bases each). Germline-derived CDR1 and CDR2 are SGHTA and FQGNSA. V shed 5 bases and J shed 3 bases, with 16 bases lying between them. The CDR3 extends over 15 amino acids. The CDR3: CASSGVEGVKETQYF. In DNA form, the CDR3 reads TGTGCCAGCAGCGGCGTGGAGGGGGTTAAAGAGACCCAGTACTTC.

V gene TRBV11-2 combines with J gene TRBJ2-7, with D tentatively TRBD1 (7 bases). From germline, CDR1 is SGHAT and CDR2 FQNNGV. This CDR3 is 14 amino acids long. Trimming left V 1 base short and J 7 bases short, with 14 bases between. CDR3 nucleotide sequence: TGTGCCAGCAGCTTAGCAGGGGGGATGTGGGAGCAGTACTTC. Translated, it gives CASSLAGGMWEQYF.

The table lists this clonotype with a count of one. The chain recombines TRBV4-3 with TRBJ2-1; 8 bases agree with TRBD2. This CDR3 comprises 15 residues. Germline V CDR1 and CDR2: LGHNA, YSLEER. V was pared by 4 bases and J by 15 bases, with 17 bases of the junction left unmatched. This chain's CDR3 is CASSPPEREPTWGFF. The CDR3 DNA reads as TGCGCCAGCAGCCCTCCGGAGCGGGAGCCTACCTGGGGGTTCTTC.

Here the CDR3 reads CASSEAGTATYEQYF. The CDR3 DNA is TGTGCCAGCAGTGAAGCCGGGACGGCAACCTACGAGCAGTACTTC. The chain recombines TRBV2 with TRBJ2-7, with D tentatively TRBD1 or TRBD2 (5 bases each). CDR1 is SNHLY and CDR2 is FYNNEI in the germline V gene. Trimming removed 0 bases from V and 2 bases from J, with 11 bases in between. CDR3 length equals 15 residues.

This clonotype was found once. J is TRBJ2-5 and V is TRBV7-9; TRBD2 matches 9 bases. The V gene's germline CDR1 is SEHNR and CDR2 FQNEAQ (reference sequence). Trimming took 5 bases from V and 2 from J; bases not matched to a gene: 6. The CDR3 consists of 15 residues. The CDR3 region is CASSPWTSVQETQYF. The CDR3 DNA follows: TGTGCCAGCAGCCCTTGGACTAGCGTACAAGAGACCCAGTACTTC.

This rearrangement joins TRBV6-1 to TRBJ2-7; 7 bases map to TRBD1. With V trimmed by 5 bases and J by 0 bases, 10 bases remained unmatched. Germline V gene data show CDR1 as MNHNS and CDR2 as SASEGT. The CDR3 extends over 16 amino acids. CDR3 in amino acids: CASSPGTALLSYEQYF. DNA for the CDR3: TGTGCCAGCAGTCCGGGGACAGCATTACTCTCCTACGAGCAGTACTTC.

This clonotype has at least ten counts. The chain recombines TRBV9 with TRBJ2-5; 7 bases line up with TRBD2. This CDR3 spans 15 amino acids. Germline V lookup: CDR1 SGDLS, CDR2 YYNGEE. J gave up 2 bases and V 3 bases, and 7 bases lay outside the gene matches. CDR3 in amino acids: CASSALGSGQETQYF. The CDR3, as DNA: TGTGCCAGCAGCGCCCTAGGTAGCGGGCAAGAGACCCAGTACTTC.

The CDR3, as DNA: TGTGCCAGCAGTTTAACCGGGGTTAATCAGCCCCAGCATTTT. Its translation: CASSLTGVNQPQHF. The chain recombines TRBV28 with TRBJ1-5; no clear D. This CDR3 is built from 14 residues. Between the trimmed V and J ends, which lost 2 bases and 4 bases, there was a span of 9 bases. CDR1 is MDHEN and CDR2 is SYDVKM in the germline V gene. The complete variable domain, with remaining parts taken from reference TRBV28 and TRBJ1-5, reads DVKVTQSSRYLVKRTGEKVFLECVQDMDHENMFWYRQDPGLGLRLIYFSYDVKMKEKGDIPEGYSVSREKKERFSLILESASTNQTSMYLCASSLTGVNQPQHFGDGTRLSIL.

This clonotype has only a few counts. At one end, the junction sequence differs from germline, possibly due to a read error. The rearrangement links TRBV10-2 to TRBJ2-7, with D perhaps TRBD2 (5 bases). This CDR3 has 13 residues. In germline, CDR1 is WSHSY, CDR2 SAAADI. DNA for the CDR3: TGCGCCAGCACTGAGGGATTCGGCTACGAGCAGTACTTC. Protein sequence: CASTEGFGYEQYF.

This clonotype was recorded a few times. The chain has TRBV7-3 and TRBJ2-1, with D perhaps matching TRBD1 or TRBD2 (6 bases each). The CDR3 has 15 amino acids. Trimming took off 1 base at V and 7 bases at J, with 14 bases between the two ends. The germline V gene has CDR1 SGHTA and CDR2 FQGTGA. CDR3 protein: CASSLIGGVWNEQFF. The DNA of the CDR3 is TGTGCCAGCAGCTTAATCGGGGGCGTTTGGAATGAGCAGTTCTTC.

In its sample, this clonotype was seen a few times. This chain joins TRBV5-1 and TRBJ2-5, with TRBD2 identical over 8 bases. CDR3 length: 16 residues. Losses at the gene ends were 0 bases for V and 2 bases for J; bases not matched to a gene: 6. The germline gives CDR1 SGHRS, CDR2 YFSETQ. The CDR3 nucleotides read TGCGCCAGCAGCTTGGTAAGCGGGGGCTTTCAAGAGACCCAGTACTTC. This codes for CASSLVSGGFQETQYF.

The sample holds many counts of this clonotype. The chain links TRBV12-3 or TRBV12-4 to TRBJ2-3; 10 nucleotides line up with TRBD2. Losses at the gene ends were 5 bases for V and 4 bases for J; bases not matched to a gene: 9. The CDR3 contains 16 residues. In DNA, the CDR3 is TGTGCCAGCAGTCCCTCATTAGCGGGAGGAGCAGATACGCAGTATTTT. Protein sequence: CASSPSLAGGADTQYF.

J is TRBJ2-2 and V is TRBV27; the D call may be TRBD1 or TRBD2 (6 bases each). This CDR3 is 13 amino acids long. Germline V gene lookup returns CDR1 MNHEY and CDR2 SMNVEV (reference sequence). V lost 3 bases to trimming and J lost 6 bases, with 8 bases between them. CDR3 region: CASSFGGPGELFF. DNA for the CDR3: TGTGCCAGCAGTTTCGGGGGCCCCGGGGAGCTGTTTTTT.

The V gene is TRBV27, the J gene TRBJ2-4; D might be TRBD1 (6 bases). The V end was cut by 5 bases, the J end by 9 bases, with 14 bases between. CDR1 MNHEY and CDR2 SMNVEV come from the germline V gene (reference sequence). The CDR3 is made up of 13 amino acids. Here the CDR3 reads CASSQTGSGIQYF. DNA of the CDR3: TGTGCCAGCAGTCAAACAGGGAGCGGCATTCAGTACTTC.

This CDR3 reads CASSLMGGPRGSPLHF. The CDR3 nucleotides are TGTGCCAGCAGCTTAATGGGGGGGCCCCGGGGGTCACCCCTCCACTTT. The chain recombines TRBV7-8 with TRBJ1-6; TRBD1 is a possible D gene (6 bases). The ends were cut back, 2 bases at V and 10 bases at J, with 18 bases in the middle. The CDR3 sequence is 16 residues long. The germline V gene has CDR1 SGHVS and CDR2 FQNEAQ. Using reference TRBV7-8 and TRBJ1-6 for the parts outside the CDR3, the full variable domain is GAGVSQSPRYKVAKRGQDVALRCDPISGHVSLFWYQQALGQGPEFLTYFQNEAQLDKSGLPSDRFFAERPEGSVSTLKIQRTQQEDSAVYLCASSLMGGPRGSPLHFGNGTRLTVT.

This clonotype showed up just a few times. This chain's CDR3 is CASIPLADPGTQYF. The CDR3 DNA is TGTGCCAGCATCCCTTTAGCGGACCCTGGTACGCAGTATTTT. The chain uses TRBV5-6 and TRBJ2-3, with D perhaps matching TRBD2 (6 bases). Germline V gives CDR1 SGHDT, CDR2 YYEEEE. CDR3 length equals 14 residues. V was clipped by 6 bases and J by 8 bases, with 19 bases between them.

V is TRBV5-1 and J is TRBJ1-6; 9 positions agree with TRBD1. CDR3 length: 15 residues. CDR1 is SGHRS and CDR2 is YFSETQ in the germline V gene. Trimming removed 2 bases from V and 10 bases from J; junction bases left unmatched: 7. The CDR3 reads CASSFRQGVDSPLHF. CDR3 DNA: TGCGCCAGCAGCTTCCGACAGGGGGTAGACTCACCCCTCCACTTT.

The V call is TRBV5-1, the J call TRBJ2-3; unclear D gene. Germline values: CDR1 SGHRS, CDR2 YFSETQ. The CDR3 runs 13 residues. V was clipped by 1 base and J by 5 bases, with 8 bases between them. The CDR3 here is CASSLSPRDTQYF. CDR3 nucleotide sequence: TGCGCCAGCAGCTTGTCTCCCCGAGATACGCAGTATTTT.

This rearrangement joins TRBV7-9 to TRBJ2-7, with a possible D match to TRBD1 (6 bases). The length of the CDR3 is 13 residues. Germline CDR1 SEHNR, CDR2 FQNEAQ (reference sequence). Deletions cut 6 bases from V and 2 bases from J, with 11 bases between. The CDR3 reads CASRSAGAYEQYF. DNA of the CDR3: TGTGCCAGCAGATCGGCAGGGGCCTACGAGCAGTACTTC. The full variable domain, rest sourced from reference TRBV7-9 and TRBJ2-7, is DTGVSQNPRHKITKRGQNVTFRCDPISEHNRLYWYRQTLGQGPEFLTYFQNEAQLEKSRLLSDRFSAERPKGSFSTLEIQRTEQGDSAMYLCASRSAGAYEQYFGPGTRLTVT.

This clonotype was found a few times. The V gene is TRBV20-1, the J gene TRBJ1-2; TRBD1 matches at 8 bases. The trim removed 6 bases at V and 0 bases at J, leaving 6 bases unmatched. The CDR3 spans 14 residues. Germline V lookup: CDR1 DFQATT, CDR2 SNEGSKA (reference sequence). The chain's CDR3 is CSANGQGPNYGYTF. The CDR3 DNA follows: TGCAGTGCCAACGGACAGGGACCTAACTATGGCTACACCTTC.

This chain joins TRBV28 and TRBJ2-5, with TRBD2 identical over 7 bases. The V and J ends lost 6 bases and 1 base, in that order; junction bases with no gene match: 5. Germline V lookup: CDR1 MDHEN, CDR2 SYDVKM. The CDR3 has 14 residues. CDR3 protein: CASSHLAVQETQYF. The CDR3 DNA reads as TGTGCCAGCAGCCATCTAGCGGTCCAAGAGACCCAGTACTTC.

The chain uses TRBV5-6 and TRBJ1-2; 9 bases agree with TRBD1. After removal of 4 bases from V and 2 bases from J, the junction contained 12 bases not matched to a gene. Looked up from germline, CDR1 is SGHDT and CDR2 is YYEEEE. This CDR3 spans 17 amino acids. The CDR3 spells CASSPTPRQGGNYGYTF. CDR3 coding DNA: TGTGCCAGCAGCCCGACGCCCAGACAGGGGGGGAACTATGGCTACACCTTC.

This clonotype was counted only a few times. The CDR3 DNA follows: TGCAGTGTCGAACTAGCGGATTCAACCTACGAGCAGTACTTC. This sequence encodes CSVELADSTYEQYF. The chain couples TRBV20-1 to TRBJ2-7; 8 bases match TRBD2. V lost 7 bases, J lost 2 bases, and 10 bases stayed unmatched. From germline, CDR1 is DFQATT and CDR2 SNEGSKA (reference sequence). CDR3 length equals 14 residues.

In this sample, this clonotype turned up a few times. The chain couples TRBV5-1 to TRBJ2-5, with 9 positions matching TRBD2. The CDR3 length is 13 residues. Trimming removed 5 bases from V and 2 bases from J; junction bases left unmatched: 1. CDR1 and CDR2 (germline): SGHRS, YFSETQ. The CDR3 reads CASRLAGQETQYF. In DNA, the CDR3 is TGCGCCAGCAGGCTAGCGGGGCAAGAGACCCAGTACTTC.

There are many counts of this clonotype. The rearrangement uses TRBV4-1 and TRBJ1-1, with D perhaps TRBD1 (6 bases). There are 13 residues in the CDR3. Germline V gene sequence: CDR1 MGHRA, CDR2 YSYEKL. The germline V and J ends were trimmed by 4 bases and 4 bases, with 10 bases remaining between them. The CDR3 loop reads CASSPQGSTEAFF. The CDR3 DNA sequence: TGCGCCAGCAGCCCACAGGGTAGCACTGAAGCTTTCTTT.